This T cell receptor beta chain derives from a study of blood T cell repertoires in COVID-19. Overall study context: From the United States, Italy and Spain came samples of acute and convalescent COVID-19.

Participants were aged about 18 to 100 years from 20 to 30 US areas. Each recovered donor of Cohort 3 presented with two negative PCRs, clearance, or symptom resolution. Regarding this clone: In the same sample, other DNA sequences code for this CDR3.

Using immunoSEQ multiplex PCR, the repertoire was profiled, and TCRdb retains in-frame clones only, with some absent. The data hold some 160,000 clones, with about 80% observed a single time. The V and J ends lost 0 bases and 4 bases respectively, with 4 bases between them. Germline CDR1 is GTSNPN and CDR2 is SVGIG (reference sequence). This CDR3 region has 11 residues. The source material was PBMCs or T cells enriched from blood (not recorded which). The TCR sequence derives from a woman aged 60 to 75 who had recovered from COVID-19. The chain couples TRBV30 to TRBJ2-7; D remains ambiguous. CDR3 protein: CAWSVLYEQYF. The CDR3 DNA reads as TGTGCCTGGAGTGTACTGTACGAGCAGTACTTC. Supplemented by reference TRBV30 and TRBJ2-7, the full variable domain reads SQTIHQWPATLVQPVGSPLSLECTVEGTSNPNLYWYRQAAGRGLQLLFYSVGIGQISSEVPQNLSASRPQDRQFILSSKKLLLSDSGFYLCAWSVLYEQYFGPGTRLTVT.